Each of the 26 T cell receptor beta chains below was sequenced from the same sample in a study of T-cell memory formation after mild COVID-19. Using its own MiXCR run on the 5' RACE reads, TCRdb lists one record per CDR3 protein. This sample has under 300,000 distinct CDR3 sequences, with more than 8% found just once. Sequenced sample: PBMCs or a T cell subset sorted from them (not recorded which). The receptors were sampled from a man aged 18 to 29 who had mild COVID-19 (a few samples of this study predate the infection). Cell type and time point are not known.

The gene calls are TRBV30 and TRBJ2-3; D might be TRBD1 (6 bases). Germline lookup yields CDR1 GTSNPN and CDR2 SVGIG (reference sequence). The germline V and J ends were trimmed by 0 bases and 6 bases, with 16 bases remaining between them. The length of the CDR3 is 15 residues. DNA of the CDR3: TGTGCCTGGAGTGTGAAGGACAGCTCCTCGGATACGCAGTATTTT. It yields the protein CAWSVKDSSSDTQYF.

The chain employs TRBV10-3 and TRBJ1-1; D not certain. Germline-derived CDR1 and CDR2 are ENHRY and SYGVKD. The CDR3 sequence is 14 residues long. Trimming removed 7 bases from V and 4 bases from J, with 16 bases in between. The CDR3 sequence: CAIKGEGWGTEAFF. The CDR3, as DNA: TGTGCCATCAAAGGCGAGGGATGGGGCACTGAAGCTTTCTTT.

This clonotype was seen many times. The chain is built from TRBV6-2 or TRBV6-3 and TRBJ2-3; D is perhaps TRBD2 (6 bases). This CDR3 contains 15 residues. Germline V gene data show CDR1 as MNHEY and CDR2 as SVGEGT. Trimming cost V 8 bases and J 0 bases, with 15 bases left between them. The DNA of the CDR3 is TGTGCCAGCGATGGAGGGGATGCTAGCACAGATACGCAGTATTTT. Its translation is CASDGGDASTDTQYF.

This clonotype was detected only a few times. The rearrangement links TRBV20-1 to TRBJ2-7; weak D call: TRBD1 (6 bases). Germline CDR1 is DFQATT and CDR2 is SNEGSKA (reference sequence). This CDR3 comprises 11 residues. Trimming stripped 5 bases from V and 3 bases from J, with 8 bases between. CDR3 in DNA: TGCAGTGCTCTAGGGGGCTACGAGCAGTACTTC. It yields the protein CSALGGYEQYF.

The rearrangement uses TRBV7-8 and TRBJ2-7; D possibly corresponds to TRBD1 (6 bases). This CDR3 is built from 13 residues. Germline V gives CDR1 SGHVS, CDR2 FQNEAQ. Trimming cost V 5 bases and J 6 bases, with 14 bases left between them. CDR3 nucleotide sequence: TGTGCCAGCAGCCAGGACACAGGGAGCGAGCAGTACGTC. Translation gives CASSQDTGSEQYV.

The chain combines TRBV4-2 with TRBJ1-2; D ambiguous. Germline values: CDR1 LGHNA, CDR2 YNFKEQ. V shed 7 bases and J shed 0 bases, with 27 bases lying between them. The CDR3 is 19 amino acids. The CDR3 is CASTSQVGQAGRANYGYTF. The CDR3 DNA reads TGTGCCAGCACCAGCCAAGTGGGCCAAGCCGGCCGAGCTAACTATGGCTACACCTTC.

The chain combines TRBV29-1 with TRBJ2-5; 12 nucleotides line up with TRBD2. Germline values: CDR1 SQVTM, CDR2 ANQGSEA. The CDR3 has 16 amino acids. J lost 5 bases, V lost 6 bases, and 13 bases had no gene match. CDR3 in amino acids: CSVGRSTSGGEETQYF. The CDR3 bases are TGCAGCGTCGGGCGGTCGACTAGCGGGGGCGAGGAGACCCAGTACTTC.

The chain is built from TRBV14 and TRBJ1-1, with a tentative D call TRBD1 (5 bases). Deletions cut 0 bases from V and 4 bases from J, with 12 bases between. Germline V gene sequence: CDR1 SGHDN, CDR2 FVKESK. The CDR3 loop spans 15 amino acids. CDR3 nucleotides: TGTGCCAGCAGCCAAGAAGGAGCTCAGGGCACTGAAGCTTTCTTT. Amino acid sequence: CASSQEGAQGTEAFF. Complete variable domain (other parts from reference TRBV14 and TRBJ1-1): EAGVTQFPSHSVIEKGQTVTLRCDPISGHDNLYWYRRVMGKEIKFLLHFVKESKQDESGMPNNRFLAERTGGTYSTLKVQPAELEDSGVYFCASSQEGAQGTEAFFGQGTRLTVV.

This clonotype occurred a few times. This chain joins TRBV29-1 and TRBJ2-1; D is ambiguous. Trimming pared 0 bases from V and 5 bases from J, leaving 11 bases between. There are 14 residues in the CDR3. Germline lookup yields CDR1 SQVTM and CDR2 ANQGSEA. Here the CDR3 DNA reads TGCAGCGTTGAAGATAGGTCCAGAGACAATGAGCAGTTCTTC. This translates into CSVEDRSRDNEQFF.

This clonotype was counted at least ten times. The V and J genes are TRBV5-1 and TRBJ2-1, with D perhaps given as TRBD1 or TRBD2 (5 bases each). The CDR3 extends over 14 amino acids. Trimming shortened V by 0 bases and J by 8 bases, and 12 bases separated the two germline ends. Germline CDR1 and CDR2: SGHRS and YFSETQ. The CDR3 region is CASSLAGAKDEQFF. As DNA, the CDR3 is TGCGCCAGCAGCTTGGCCGGGGCGAAGGATGAGCAGTTCTTC.

The chain employs TRBV4-3 and TRBJ1-1, with D unclear. This CDR3 comprises 13 residues. Germline V lookup: CDR1 LGHNA, CDR2 YSLEER. Trimming cost V 3 bases and J 1 base, with 6 bases left between them. The CDR3 region is CASSHVTNTEAFF. The CDR3 DNA reads TGCGCCAGCAGCCATGTGACGAACACTGAAGCTTTCTTT.

V gene TRBV20-1 combines with J gene TRBJ1-2; a possible D gene is TRBD1 (5 bases). Deletions cut 3 bases from V and 5 bases from J, with 19 bases between. Germline CDR1 and CDR2: DFQATT and SNEGSKA (reference sequence). This CDR3 spans 15 amino acids. CDR3 protein: CSARSIGQSTYGYTF. In DNA, the CDR3 is TGCAGTGCTAGGTCTATAGGACAATCGACTTATGGCTACACCTTC.

This clonotype was seen repeatedly, ten times or more. This sequence joins TRBV12-3 or TRBV12-4 and TRBJ1-1; D is perhaps TRBD1 (5 bases). The CDR3 length is 14 residues. Trimming took off 6 bases at V and 1 base at J, with 12 bases between the two ends. Written as DNA, the CDR3 is TGTGCCAGCAGCCCCGAGACAGAGAACACTGAAGCTTTCTTT. Its protein product is CASSPETENTEAFF.

This clonotype was seen only a few times. This chain uses TRBV4-2 with TRBJ2-2; no definite D call. Trimming cost V 1 base and J 0 bases, with 9 bases left between them. Germline loops: CDR1 LGHNA, CDR2 YNFKEQ. The CDR3 contains 16 residues. The CDR3 here is CASSQGIQTNTGELFF. As DNA, the CDR3 is TGTGCCAGCAGCCAAGGGATCCAGACGAACACCGGGGAGCTGTTTTTT.

The J gene is TRBJ1-2, the V gene TRBV4-1, with a weak D call TRBD1 (5 bases). Trimming took 1 base from V and 6 from J, leaving 15 bases between them. This CDR3 has 15 amino acids. Germline V gene sequence: CDR1 MGHRA, CDR2 YSYEKL. The CDR3 region has the DNA TGCGCCAGCAGCCAAGTCCAGGGAGTAAGGGATGGCTACACCTTC. Amino acids: CASSQVQGVRDGYTF.

There are many counts of this clonotype. J is TRBJ2-6 and V is TRBV5-1; D is uncertain. CDR1 is SGHRS and CDR2 is YFSETQ in the germline V gene. V lost 7 bases to trimming and J lost 0 bases, with 20 bases between them. CDR3 length equals 18 residues. The CDR3 here is CASGPRKGPLSGANVLTF. CDR3 nucleotides: TGCGCCAGCGGCCCTAGGAAGGGTCCCCTCTCTGGGGCCAACGTCCTGACTTTC.

The table lists this clonotype with a few counts. This chain joins TRBV2 and TRBJ2-7; the D is unclear. Germline CDR1 SNHLY, CDR2 FYNNEI. The CDR3 spans 13 residues. Trimming took off 5 bases at V and 7 bases at J, with 15 bases between the two ends. The DNA for the CDR3 is TGTGCCAGCAGTCGAACCCCGGCTGGGGAGCAGTACGTC. Translating it yields CASSRTPAGEQYV.

V and J are TRBV7-6 and TRBJ1-1; tentatively, D is TRBD1 (5 bases). CDR1 is SGHVS, CDR2 FNYEAQ, per germline. Trimming removed 4 bases from V and 1 base from J, with 10 bases in between. CDR3 size: 14 residues. CDR3 sequence (DNA): TGTGCCAGCAGCTGGTCCGGGGGGAACACTGAAGCTTTCTTT. This encodes CASSWSGGNTEAFF.

This clonotype has a handful of counts. This sequence joins TRBV28 and TRBJ2-3; maybe TRBD2 (6 bases). CDR1 and CDR2 (germline): MDHEN, SYDVKM. The V end lost 2 bases, the J end lost 1 base, and 10 bases lay between the germline ends. CDR3 size: 15 residues. The CDR3 DNA follows: TGTGCCAGCAGTTTAGGCGGGGTGGGCACAGATACGCAGTATTTT. It encodes CASSLGGVGTDTQYF.

This clonotype was detected ten times or more. The CDR3, as DNA: TGTGCCAGCAGCGATAACAGGGGGCTGAGCACTGAAGCTTTCTTT. It yields the protein CASSDNRGLSTEAFF. The chain employs TRBV7-9 and TRBJ1-1, with 9 bases lining up with TRBD1. Germline CDR1 SEHNR, CDR2 FQNEAQ (reference sequence). CDR3 length: 15 residues. V shed 5 bases, J shed 4 bases, and the junction held 8 bases outside the gene matches.

The rearrangement uses TRBV5-1 and TRBJ2-7; D unclear. The V gene lost 0 bases and the J gene lost 0 bases, with 10 bases spanning the gap. Germline V gene data show CDR1 as SGHRS and CDR2 as YFSETQ. The CDR3 contains 15 residues. CDR3 nucleotide sequence: TGCGCCAGCAGCTTGGAAGGCACAAGCTCCTACGAGCAGTACTTC. Encoded protein: CASSLEGTSSYEQYF.

This clonotype occurred a few times. V and J are TRBV4-2 and TRBJ2-5; D is unresolved. The CDR3 sequence is 15 residues long. CDR1 LGHNA and CDR2 YNFKEQ come from the germline V gene. V gave up 0 bases and J gave up 4 bases, with 12 bases separating them. The CDR3 loop reads CASSQDIRTGETQYF. As DNA, the CDR3 is TGTGCCAGCAGCCAAGATATCAGAACGGGAGAGACCCAGTACTTC.

This clonotype has more than one count but fewer than ten. This chain links TRBV19 with TRBJ2-7, with D unresolved. The length of the CDR3 is 13 residues. Germline V CDR1 and CDR2: LNHDA, SQIVND (reference sequence). Trimming removed 3 bases at V and 6 bases at J, with 12 bases between. CDR3 region: CASSIRVRREQYF. CDR3 in DNA: TGTGCCAGTAGTATTCGGGTACGACGCGAGCAGTACTTC. The whole variable domain, filled in from reference TRBV19 and TRBJ2-7, reads DGGITQSPKYLFRKEGQNVTLSCEQNLNHDAMYWYRQDPGQGLRLIYYSQIVNDFQKGDIAEGYSVSREKKESFPLTVTSAQKNPTAFYLCASSIRVRREQYFGPGTRLTVT.

In its sample, this clonotype was seen a few times. The DNA of the CDR3 is TGTGCCAGCAGCTTAGGGGGGGATATTGGTGAAGCTTTCTTT. Translated: CASSLGGDIGEAFF. J is TRBJ1-1 and V is TRBV11-3; tentative D call: TRBD1 (5 bases). Trimming shortened V by 1 base and J by 7 bases, and 13 bases separated the two germline ends. The CDR3 contains 14 residues. Germline lookup yields CDR1 SGHNT and CDR2 YENEEA.

This rearrangement joins TRBV11-2 to TRBJ2-2; 10 bases agree with TRBD1. There are 16 residues in the CDR3. V shed 4 bases, J shed 5 bases, and the junction held 7 bases outside the gene matches. From germline, CDR1 is SGHAT and CDR2 FQNNGV. The CDR3 DNA reads TGTGCCAGCAGCTCCAATAGGGACAGGGGTACCGGGGAGCTGTTTTTT. Translated: CASSSNRDRGTGELFF.

This clonotype turned up a few times. The J gene is TRBJ2-1, the V gene TRBV4-3; possible D gene TRBD2, 6 bases. The CDR3 has 16 residues. The germline V gene has CDR1 LGHNA and CDR2 YSLEER. Deletions cut 0 bases from V and 3 bases from J, with 12 bases between. CDR3 protein: CASSQDHRGFYNEQFF. The CDR3 nucleotides are TGCGCCAGCAGCCAAGACCACCGGGGGTTCTACAATGAGCAGTTCTTC.